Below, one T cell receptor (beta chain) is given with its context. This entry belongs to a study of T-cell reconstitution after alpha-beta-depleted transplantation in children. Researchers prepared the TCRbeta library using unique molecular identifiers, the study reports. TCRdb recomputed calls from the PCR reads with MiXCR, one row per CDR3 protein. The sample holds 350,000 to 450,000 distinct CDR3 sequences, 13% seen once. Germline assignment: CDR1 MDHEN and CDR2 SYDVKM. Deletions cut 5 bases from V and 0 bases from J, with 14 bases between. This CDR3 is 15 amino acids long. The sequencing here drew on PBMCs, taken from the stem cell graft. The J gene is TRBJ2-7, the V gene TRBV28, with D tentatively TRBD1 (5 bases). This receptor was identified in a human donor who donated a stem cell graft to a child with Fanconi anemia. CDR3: CASSTLRQSSYEQYV. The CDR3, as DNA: TGTGCCAGCAGTACACTTAGACAGAGCTCCTACGAGCAGTACGTC.